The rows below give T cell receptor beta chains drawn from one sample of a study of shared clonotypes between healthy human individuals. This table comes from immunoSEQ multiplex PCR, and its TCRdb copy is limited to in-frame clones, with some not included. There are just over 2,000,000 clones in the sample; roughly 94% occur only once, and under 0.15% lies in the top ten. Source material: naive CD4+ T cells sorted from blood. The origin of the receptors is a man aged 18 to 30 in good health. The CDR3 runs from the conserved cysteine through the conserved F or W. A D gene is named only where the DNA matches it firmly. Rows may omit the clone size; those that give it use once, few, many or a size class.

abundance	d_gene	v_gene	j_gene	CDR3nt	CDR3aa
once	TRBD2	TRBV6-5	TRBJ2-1	TGTGCCAGCAGTCAACTGGGACTAGCCGCCAATGAGCAGTTCTTC	CASSQLGLAANEQFF
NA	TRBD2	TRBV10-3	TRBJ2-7	TGTGCCATCAGTGGTCTAGCGGGGAGCTACGAGCAGTACTTC	CAISGLAGSYEQYF
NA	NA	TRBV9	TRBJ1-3	TGTGCCAGCAGCGTAGCATCACTCCCTCTTAGGGAGAGGAATGCCACCATATATTTT	CASSVASLPLRERNATIYF
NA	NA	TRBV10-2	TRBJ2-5	TGCGCCAGCAGTGAGCAACAAGAGACCCAGTACTTC	CASSEQQETQYF
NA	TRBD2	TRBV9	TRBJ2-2	TGTGCCAGCAGCGTAGGGCTAGCGGGGGATGCGAGCACCGGGGAGCTGTTTTTT	CASSVGLAGDASTGELFF
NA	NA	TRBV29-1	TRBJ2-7	TGCAGCGTTGAAGATCCAGAAGGGCGCGAGCAGTACTTC	CSVEDPEGREQYF
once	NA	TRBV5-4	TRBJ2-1	TGTGCCAGCAGCCTAGGGGCAGGGGCTCCCTCCTACAATGAGCAGTTCTTC	CASSLGAGAPSYNEQFF
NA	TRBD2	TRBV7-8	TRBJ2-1	TGTGCCAGCAGGTTGGGGCTAGCGGGGGTCGGGAACAATGAGCAGTTCTTC	CASRLGLAGVGNNEQFF
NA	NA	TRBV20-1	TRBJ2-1	TGCAGTGCTGCTAAATCGAATGAGCAGTTCTTC	CSAAKSNEQFF
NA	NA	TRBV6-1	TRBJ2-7	TGTGCCAGCAGTGAAGTCTATAGGGGCCGTTCAGCCTACGAGCAGTACTTC	CASSEVYRGRSAYEQYF
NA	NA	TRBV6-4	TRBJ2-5	TGTGCCAGCAGTGACTCGATCAGATGGAAGGGGGATCAGGAAGAGACCCAGTACTTC	CASSDSIRWKGDQEETQYF
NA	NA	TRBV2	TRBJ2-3	TGTGCCAGCAGGCCTGAGACAGATACGCAGTATTTT	CASRPETDTQYF
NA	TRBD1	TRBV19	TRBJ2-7	TGTGCCAGTAGTCCATACAGGGGGCAATACGAGCAGTACTTC	CASSPYRGQYEQYF
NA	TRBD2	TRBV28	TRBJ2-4	TGTGCCAGCAGTTTGGCGGGAGACATTCAGTACTTC	CASSLAGDIQYF
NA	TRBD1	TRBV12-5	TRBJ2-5	TGTGCTAGTGGGACCGACAGGGGGAAGGCGGAGACCCAGTACTTC	CASGTDRGKAETQYF
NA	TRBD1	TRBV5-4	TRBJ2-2	TGTGCCAGCAGCCGGGACAGGGTGAACACCGGGGAGCTGTTTTTT	CASSRDRVNTGELFF
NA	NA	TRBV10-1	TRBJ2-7	TGCGCCAGCAGTGCCGTAACTAGTCTCGGCTACGAGCAGTACTTC	CASSAVTSLGYEQYF
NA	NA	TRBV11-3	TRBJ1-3	TGTGCCAGCAGCTTGGGGACGGAAAACACCATATATTTT	CASSLGTENTIYF
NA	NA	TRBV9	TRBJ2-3	TGTGCCAGCAGCGTCCGGGACGGACTCACAGATACGCAGTATTTT	CASSVRDGLTDTQYF
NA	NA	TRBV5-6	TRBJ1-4	TGTGCCAGCAGTTTCCGGACGGTAACTAATGAAAAACTGTTTTTT	CASSFRTVTNEKLFF
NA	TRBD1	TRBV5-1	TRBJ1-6	TGCGCCAGCAGCTTAGACAGGGGAGGTTCACCCCTCCACTTT	CASSLDRGGSPLHF
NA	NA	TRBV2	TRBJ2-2	TGTGCCAGCAGTGAAAGGGGAATAGGGGTCACCGGGGAGCTGTTTTTT	CASSERGIGVTGELFF
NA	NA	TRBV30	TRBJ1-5	TGTGCCTGGAGTACGGCCGGGGGGACTCAGCCCCAGCATTTT	CAWSTAGGTQPQHF
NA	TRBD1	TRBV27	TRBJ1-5	TGTGCCAGCAGGCGCCTTACAGGGGTGCTGAGCAATCAGCCCCAGCATTTT	CASRRLTGVLSNQPQHF
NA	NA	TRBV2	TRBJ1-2	TGTGCCAGCAGTGAAAGGGGTATCGACTATGGCTACACCTTC	CASSERGIDYGYTF
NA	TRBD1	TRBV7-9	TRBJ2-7	TGTGCCAGCAGCTTGGGAGCCGGGACAGGACCCTACGAGCAGTACTTC	CASSLGAGTGPYEQYF
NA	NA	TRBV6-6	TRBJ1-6	TGTGCCAGCAGTTACTCCGGCGGGGAGGGAAATTCACCCCTCCACTTT	CASSYSGGEGNSPLHF
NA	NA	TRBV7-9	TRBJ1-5	TGTGCCAGCAGCTTAGGCGCCCCAGACAGGAGGAATAATCAGCCCCAGCATTTT	CASSLGAPDRRNNQPQHF
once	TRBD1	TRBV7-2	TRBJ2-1	TGTGCCAGCACCCCATGGGGGACAGCCGACAATGAGCAGTTCTTC	CASTPWGTADNEQFF
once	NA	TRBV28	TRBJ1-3	TGTGCCAGCAGTTTGGGTGGTACCGCTGGAAACACCATATATTTT	CASSLGGTAGNTIYF
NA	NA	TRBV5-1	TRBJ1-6	TGCGCCAGCAGCTTGGGCCAAGGAAGGGATAATTCACCCCTCCACTTT	CASSLGQGRDNSPLHF
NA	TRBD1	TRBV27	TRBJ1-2	TGTGCCAGCAGCACAGGGGACTATGGCTACACCTTC	CASSTGDYGYTF